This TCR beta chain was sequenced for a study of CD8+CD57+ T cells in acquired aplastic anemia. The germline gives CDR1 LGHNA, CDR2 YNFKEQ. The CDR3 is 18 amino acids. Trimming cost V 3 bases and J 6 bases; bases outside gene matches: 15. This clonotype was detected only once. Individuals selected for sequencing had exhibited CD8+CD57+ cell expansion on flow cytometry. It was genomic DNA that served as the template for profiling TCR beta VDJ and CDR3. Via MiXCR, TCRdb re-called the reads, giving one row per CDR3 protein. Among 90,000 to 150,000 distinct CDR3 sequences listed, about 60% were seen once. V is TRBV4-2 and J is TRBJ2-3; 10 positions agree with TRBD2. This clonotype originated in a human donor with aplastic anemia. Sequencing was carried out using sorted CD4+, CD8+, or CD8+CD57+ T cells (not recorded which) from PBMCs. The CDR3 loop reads CASSQFGGASGSMDTQYF. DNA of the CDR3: TGTGCCAGCAGCCAGTTCGGGGGGGCTAGCGGGAGCATGGATACGCAGTATTTT.